This TCR beta chain was captured by sequencing in a study of T cells after yellow fever vaccination. V lost 5 bases to trimming and J lost 6 bases, with 21 bases between them. CDR1 is SGHVS, CDR2 FQNEAQ, per germline. The CDR3 has 16 amino acids. TCRdb redid the calling of the 5' RACE reads with MiXCR, one entry per CDR3 protein. The sample gives 500,000 to 650,000 distinct CDR3 sequences, 13% of which show up once; roughly 13% is in the top ten. This specimen was PBMCs, taken on the day of the yellow fever booster vaccination. This TCR came from a man aged 30 to 45 who received the YFV17D yellow fever vaccine. The J gene is TRBJ2-3, the V gene TRBV7-8; perhaps D is TRBD1 or TRBD2 (5 bases each). This CDR3 is CASSVTGAPPVDTQYF. CDR3 sequence (DNA): TGTGCCAGCAGCGTAACCGGGGCCCCCCCGGTGGATACGCAGTATTTT.